This T cell receptor (beta chain) was profiled in a study of T cells in Graves' hyperthyroidism and ophthalmopathy (dated by TCRdb to between 2018 and 2021). In terms of the full investigation: Peripheral blood samples were taken at the time of initial diagnosis, prior to any treatment. To identify distinguishing TCR V-J signatures, a discovery cohort of around 100 patients was used, comprising 43 with Graves' ophthalmopathy and around 57 with stable Graves' hyperthyroidism. Once sampling was done, hyperthyroidism patients were given methimazole at a starting dose of 30 mg daily, whereas ophthalmopathy patients were given high-dose intravenous methylprednisolone. The paper reports TCR Vbeta CDR3 sequencing of 140 or so peripheral blood samples: around 41 ophthalmopathy, some 80 hyperthyroidism and about 17 progressor patients. In about 6 Graves' hyperthyroidism patients, the study also compared T-cell repertoires from thyroid tissue with T-cell repertoires from blood. The approximately 98 discovery patients were randomly divided into training and test sets at a 7:3 ratio. Prospective prediction of ophthalmopathy was tested in an independent validation cohort consisting of some 18 hyperthyroidism patients and more than 15 patients who later progressed to ophthalmopathy.

Moderately to severely active disease, a Clinical Activity Score of at least 3, a NOSPECS grade of at least 4, and a duration under 3 months were present in ophthalmopathy patients. The study excluded patients with uncontrolled infections, other autoimmune diseases, pregnancy or lactation. Diagnoses relied on clinical symptoms, serum thyroxine and TRAb, thyroid ultrasound and orbital computed tomography. PBMCs were separated from 10 ml of fresh peripheral blood using Ficoll-Paque density gradient centrifugation. Trizol reagent was used to extract total RNA, and RNA quality was then checked on an Agilent 2100 Bioanalyzer. From the germline V gene (reference sequence), CDR1 is LNHDA and CDR2 is SQIVND. The V and J ends are trimmed by 6 bases and 4 bases, leaving 18 bases between them. Measured from the cysteine to the phenylalanine, the CDR3 is 15 residues long. Left in the record is the CDR3 DNA by itself, 45 bases read in frame from the first base.

Results the study describes overall, beyond this receptor: A 13 V-J signature model separated ophthalmopathy from stable hyperthyroidism, with around 90% sensitivity and about 81% specificity in cross-validation and 80%/75% in testing. Most expanded thyroid clonotypes (frequency above 0.001) were also found in blood, which suggests that blood repertoires may mirror thyroid immune responses. In validation, the model predicted progression to ophthalmopathy a median of 6.5 months before onset, with 65% to 71% sensitivity and about 75% specificity. Sample size was not statistically predetermined, and investigators were not blinded to group allocation.

TCR beta CDR3 regions were amplified from RNA transcripts. The TCR CDR3 was subjected to a first round of RT-PCR using the HTBI primer set and the Qiagen OneStep RT-PCR kit. Libraries were constructed in a second round of multiplex PCR, after which size selection and purification were performed. Paired-end sequencing of the libraries was performed with 100 bp reads on an Illumina HiSeq2000. In the source study's methods: SOAPnuke was used to process the raw data, removing reads that contained adapters or uncalled bases, had a mean Phred below 15, or lacked an exact match to the constant primer or identifier. COPE v1.2.5 was used to merge the high-quality paired reads, and each unique nucleotide sequence was defined as a clonotype. MiTCR v1.1 was used to align the clonotypes against IMGT TRBV, TRBD and TRBJ reference segments. Only V-J combinations with frequency above 0.0001, covering 99% to 99.2% of repertoires, were analysed. A TCS score was defined as the ratio between F50 (clonal expansion) and ExV (chaos), using BLOSUM62-based TCRdist between CDR3 peptides within each V-J. Welch's t-statistics and random forest reduced 514 V-J features to fewer than 15, which were used in a naive Bayes classifier (R e1071). TCRdb reran the public reads through fastp at Q25 and MiXCR, keeping productive beta chains. Records with the same CDR3 protein are collapsed into one entry carrying the most frequent genes and DNA. These V and J calls rely on TCRdb rather than the paper's analysis. In this sample the table shows 500,000 or so distinct CDR3 sequences, over 15% of which occur a single time. Of the sample, under 20% falls within the top ten clones.

This clonotype has more than one count but fewer than ten. There is no known antigen for this receptor. Per-nucleotide qualities are absent, and no much larger clonotype sits a single base away. The chain is assembled from TRBV19 and TRBJ1-1; 5 matching bases give a weak D call of TRBD1. Sequences were obtained from blood. This receptor was identified in a woman between 18 and 29 years old with Graves' ophthalmopathy. The CDR3 protein is CASSGWGAGSTEAFF. Here is the DNA: TGTGCCAGTAGCGGCTGGGGCGCCGGAAGCACTGAAGCTTTCTTT.